The 21 T cell receptor beta chains given below trace back to one sample, sequenced in a study of blood T cell repertoires in COVID-19. Profiling relied on immunoSEQ multiplex PCR, and the TCRdb table lists in-frame clones only, not all of them. The sample includes about 140,000 clones, roughly 80% seen only once; the top ten take less than 4%. The specimen was peripheral blood. The receptors come from a woman aged 60 to 75 with acute or convalescent COVID-19.

V gene TRBV5-1 combines with J gene TRBJ2-7, with D unresolved. CDR3 length: 13 residues. CDR1 and CDR2 from the germline V gene are SGHRS and YFSETQ. V dropped 4 bases and J dropped 5 bases, with 13 bases sitting between them. The DNA for the CDR3 is TGCGCCAGCAGCACGCAGGCGAGCAACGAGCAGTACTTC. Encoded protein: CASSTQASNEQYF.

The CDR3 is CASHETGRRYEQYF. The CDR3 nucleotides are TGTGCCAGTCACGAGACAGGCCGGCGGTACGAGCAGTACTTC. The genes are TRBV28 and TRBJ2-7, with a possible D match to TRBD1 (6 bases). This CDR3 is built from 14 residues. The germline V gene encodes CDR1 MDHEN and CDR2 SYDVKM. V was cut by 9 bases and J by 4 bases, with 19 bases left in between.

The chain has TRBV7-9 and TRBJ1-2, with 8 positions matching TRBD1. The germline V gene has CDR1 SEHNR and CDR2 FQNEAQ (reference sequence). The CDR3 contains 15 residues. V lost 4 bases and J lost 8; bases outside the gene matches: 12. The chain's CDR3 is CASSYPDGGQVGYTF. The CDR3, as DNA: TGTGCCAGCAGCTATCCCGACGGGGGACAGGTCGGCTACACCTTC. Full variable domain (outside the CDR3, taken from reference TRBV7-9 and TRBJ1-2): DTGVSQNPRHKITKRGQNVTFRCDPISEHNRLYWYRQTLGQGPEFLTYFQNEAQLEKSRLLSDRFSAERPKGSFSTLEIQRTEQGDSAMYLCASSYPDGGQVGYTFGSGTRLTVV.

This chain links TRBV18 with TRBJ2-2, with a weak D call TRBD2 (6 bases). CDR3 length: 18 residues. The V gene's germline CDR1 is KGHSH and CDR2 LQKENI. Trimming left V 4 bases short and J 6 bases short, with 24 bases between. DNA of the CDR3: TGTGCCAGCTCACGAGCATTCCCCCCCGGTGCGGGGTCCGGGGAGCTGTTTTTT. Translation: CASSRAFPPGAGSGELFF.

V is TRBV6-2 or TRBV6-3 and J is TRBJ2-7; 12 bases agree with TRBD2. The junction had 9 bases not matched to a gene; V was cut back by 6 bases and J by 0 bases. Germline-derived CDR1 and CDR2 are MNHEY and SVGEGT. This CDR3 contains 17 residues. The CDR3 here is CASSRSGLAGHSYEQYF. In DNA form, the CDR3 reads TGTGCCAGCAGCCGCTCGGGACTAGCGGGTCACTCCTACGAGCAGTACTTC.

This clone was seen a handful of times. The rearrangement uses TRBV7-2 and TRBJ1-1; D is unresolved. Germline-derived CDR1 and CDR2 are SGHTA and FQGNSA. The germline V and J ends were trimmed by 2 bases and 3 bases, with 13 bases remaining between them. This CDR3 has 15 amino acids. The CDR3 loop reads CASSLTPARDTEAFF. In DNA, the CDR3 is TGTGCCAGCAGCTTAACCCCCGCTCGAGACACTGAAGCTTTCTTT. Using reference TRBV7-2 and TRBJ1-1 for the parts outside the CDR3, the full variable domain is GAGVSQSPSNKVTEKGKDVELRCDPISGHTALYWYRQSLGQGLEFLIYFQGNSAPDKSGLPSDRFSAERTGGSVSTLTIQRTQQEDSAVYLCASSLTPARDTEAFFGQGTRLTVV.

This clone appeared a few times. The J gene is TRBJ1-2, the V gene TRBV19, with D possibly TRBD1 on 6 matching bases. Germline CDR1 and CDR2: LNHDA and SQIVND (reference sequence). The CDR3 length is 15 residues. The V end was cut by 7 bases, the J end by 1 base, with 16 bases between. The CDR3: CASTPGGAYNYGYTF. The CDR3 nucleotides read TGTGCCAGTACGCCGGGGGGCGCGTATAACTATGGCTACACCTTC.

This rearrangement joins TRBV25-1 to TRBJ1-6; D may be TRBD1 (6 bases). The CDR3 runs to 15 residues. Deletions cut 6 bases from V and 3 bases from J, with 12 bases between. The germline V gene has CDR1 MGHDK and CDR2 SYGVNS. The CDR3 loop is CASRAGVSYNSPLHF. CDR3 bases: TGTGCCAGCAGGGCAGGGGTCAGCTATAATTCACCCCTCCACTTT.

The V call is TRBV19, the J call TRBJ2-2; TRBD1 aligns across 10 bases. In germline, CDR1 is LNHDA, CDR2 SQIVND (reference sequence). The CDR3 sequence is 15 residues long. Unmatched junction bases numbered 6, after V lost 5 bases and J lost 6 bases. This CDR3 reads CASSDFGQGAGELFF. CDR3 nucleotides: TGTGCCAGTAGTGACTTTGGACAGGGGGCCGGGGAGCTGTTTTTT.

The chain is built from TRBV11-2 and TRBJ2-7; tentative D call: TRBD1 (5 bases). V was shortened by 6 bases and J by 4 bases, with 31 bases between the two germline ends. Germline-derived CDR1 and CDR2 are SGHAT and FQNNGV. This CDR3 is built from 19 residues. The DNA for the CDR3 is TGTGCCAGCAGAGCCTCCCCGCTGAAAACAGGAAATTTAATGTACGAGCAGTACTTC. The encoded protein is CASRASPLKTGNLMYEQYF.

The rearrangement links TRBV7-9 to TRBJ2-2; D perhaps matches TRBD1 (5 bases). V was pared by 8 bases and J by 5 bases, with 15 bases between. CDR1 and CDR2 from the germline V gene are SEHNR and FQNEAQ (reference sequence). This CDR3 comprises 14 residues. CDR3 residues: CASGHEVRTGELFF. The CDR3 bases are TGTGCCAGCGGACATGAAGTACGTACCGGGGAGCTGTTTTTT.

The CDR3 reads CASSLAIQIYNEQFF. CDR3 DNA: TGTGCCAGCAGCTTAGCGATCCAGATCTACAATGAGCAGTTCTTC. V usage is TRBV7-8 and J usage is TRBJ2-1; no firm D call. The CDR3 runs 15 residues. CDR1 is SGHVS, CDR2 FQNEAQ, per germline. V lost 0 bases, J lost 3 bases, and 9 bases lay in between.

The chain's CDR3 is CASSSPDSPYEQYF. CDR3 bases: TGCGCCAGCAGCTCCCCGGACAGCCCCTACGAGCAGTACTTC. The V and J genes are TRBV5-1 and TRBJ2-7; D is possibly TRBD1 (6 bases). The germline gives CDR1 SGHRS, CDR2 YFSETQ. Trimming removed 3 bases from V and 2 bases from J, with 12 bases in between. This CDR3 spans 14 amino acids.

This CDR3 is CASRPGGSADTQYF. For the CDR3, the DNA is TGTGCCAGCAGGCCAGGAGGGTCGGCAGATACGCAGTATTTT. The chain joins TRBV2 to TRBJ2-3; tentatively, D is TRBD2 (6 bases). The CDR3 has 14 residues. The V end lost 6 bases, the J end lost 4 bases, and 14 bases lay between the germline ends. Per germline, CDR1 SNHLY and CDR2 FYNNEI.

The chain employs TRBV6-5 and TRBJ2-1; 7 bases line up with TRBD2. The germline V gene has CDR1 MNHEY and CDR2 SVGAGI. The V and J ends lost 0 bases and 5 bases, in that order; junction bases with no gene match: 1. There are 14 residues in the CDR3. The CDR3 reads CASSYSGGDNEQFF. The CDR3 nucleotides are TGTGCCAGCAGTTACTCGGGGGGGGACAATGAGCAGTTCTTC.

CDR3 loop: CASRDRGQVPQPQHF. CDR3 coding DNA: TGTGCCAGCAGAGACAGGGGGCAGGTTCCTCAGCCCCAGCATTTT. This chain links TRBV2 with TRBJ1-5; 10 bases match TRBD1. V shed 6 bases, J shed 6 bases, and the junction held 8 bases outside the gene matches. The CDR3 has 15 residues. Per the germline V gene, CDR1 is SNHLY and CDR2 is FYNNEI.

The chain couples TRBV5-1 to TRBJ2-3; 11 positions match TRBD2. This CDR3 region has 16 residues. Germline loops: CDR1 SGHRS, CDR2 YFSETQ. V lost 0 bases, J lost 6 bases, and 6 bases stayed unmatched. The CDR3 sequence: CASSLGLAGLSDTQYF. As DNA, the CDR3 is TGCGCCAGCAGCTTGGGACTAGCGGGACTGTCGGATACGCAGTATTTT.

The chain joins TRBV3-1 (or the pseudogene TRBV3-2) to TRBJ1-4, with TRBD1 matching over 7 bases. V dropped 1 base and J dropped 11; count of bases not matched to a gene: 10. CDR1 is LGHDT, CDR2 YNNKEL, per germline (reference sequence). CDR3 size: 15 residues. CDR3 amino acids: CASSQAPAGQPKLFF. The CDR3, as DNA: TGTGCCAGCAGCCAAGCGCCCGCGGGACAGCCGAAACTGTTTTTT.

The chain has TRBV2 and TRBJ2-7; 12 bases are shared with TRBD2. The germline V gene encodes CDR1 SNHLY and CDR2 FYNNEI. J gave up 4 bases and V 4 bases, and 2 bases lay outside the gene matches. CDR3 length equals 14 residues. CDR3 nucleotide sequence: TGTGCCAGCAGTGCCGGGACTAGCGGGTACGAGCAGTACTTC. It encodes CASSAGTSGYEQYF. The variable domain in full, completed from reference TRBV2 and TRBJ2-7, reads EPEVTQTPSHQVTQMGQEVILRCVPISNHLYFYWYRQILGQKVEFLVSFYNNEISEKSEIFDDQFSVERPDGSNFTLKIRSTKLEDSAMYFCASSAGTSGYEQYFGPGTRLTVT.

The chain employs TRBV7-9 and TRBJ1-2; D is perhaps TRBD1 (5 bases). This CDR3 comprises 14 residues. V gave up 1 base and J gave up 5 bases, with 11 bases separating them. Looked up from germline, CDR1 is SEHNR and CDR2 is FQNEAQ (reference sequence). Written as DNA, the CDR3 is TGTGCCAGCAGCTTAGATTCGACAGATTATGGCTACACCTTC. Protein sequence: CASSLDSTDYGYTF.

This chain links TRBV24-1 with TRBJ2-7, with 7 positions matching TRBD1. There are 15 residues in the CDR3. Germline values: CDR1 KGHDR, CDR2 SFDVKD. V was pared by 3 bases and J by 2 bases, with 6 bases of the junction left unmatched. This chain's CDR3 is CATSDPTGNTYEQYF. CDR3 coding DNA: TGTGCCACCAGTGATCCGACAGGGAATACCTACGAGCAGTACTTC.